Presented here are 18 T cell receptor beta chains from one specimen sequenced in a study of blood T cell repertoires in COVID-19. Using immunoSEQ multiplex PCR, the repertoire was profiled, and TCRdb retains in-frame clones only, with some absent. Of fewer than 120,000 clones listed, 76% are singletons. The sequenced sample consisted of peripheral blood. The receptors were gathered from a woman of 80 years or more with acute or convalescent COVID-19.

The chain links TRBV19 to TRBJ1-3, with D possibly being TRBD1 (5 bases). From germline, CDR1 is LNHDA and CDR2 SQIVND (reference sequence). This CDR3 is built from 16 residues. V was trimmed by 3 bases and J by 0 bases, leaving 12 bases between them. CDR3 coding DNA: TGTGCCAGTAGTATGAGCCGACAGTTCTCTGGAAACACCATATATTTT. Encoded protein: CASSMSRQFSGNTIYF.

This chain joins TRBV2 and TRBJ1-1; a weak D match, TRBD1 (5 bases). The CDR3 totals 12 residues. Trimming took 4 bases from V and 5 from J, leaving 8 bases between them. Germline-derived CDR1 and CDR2 are SNHLY and FYNNEI. CDR3 protein: CASSGRVTEAFF. In DNA, the CDR3 is TGTGCCAGCAGTGGCAGGGTTACTGAAGCTTTCTTT.

The chain is built from TRBV6-5 and TRBJ1-2, with TRBD1 matching over 8 bases. Germline values: CDR1 MNHEY, CDR2 SVGAGI. The CDR3 spans 14 residues. Trimming at V came to 7 bases and at J to 4 bases, leaving 8 bases not matched to a gene. The CDR3 nucleotides are TGTGCCAGCATGGGACAGGCGACGACCTATGGCTACACCTTC. Translation gives CASMGQATTYGYTF.

V usage is TRBV2 and J usage is TRBJ2-3; 14 bases agree with TRBD2. Trimming removed 7 bases from V and 6 bases from J; junction bases left unmatched: 3. The CDR3 sequence is 14 residues long. Germline V gene data show CDR1 as SNHLY and CDR2 as FYNNEI. The DNA of the CDR3 is TGTGCCAGCATCGGGACTAGCGGGAGTGATACGCAGTATTTT. The encoded protein is CASIGTSGSDTQYF.

In this sample, this clone turned up once. The chain carries TRBV18 and TRBJ2-7, with 7 positions matching TRBD2. The CDR3 has 13 residues. From germline, CDR1 is KGHSH and CDR2 LQKENI. The J segment lost 2 bases and the V segment lost 4 bases, leaving 2 bases of the junction unmatched. Written as DNA, the CDR3 is TGTGCCAGCTCACTAGGACTAGCCTACGAGCAGTACTTC. The encoded protein is CASSLGLAYEQYF.

The rearrangement joins TRBV7-8 to TRBJ1-2, with TRBD1 identical over 7 bases. The germline gives CDR1 SGHVS, CDR2 FQNEAQ. Unmatched junction bases numbered 5, after V lost 3 bases and J lost 7 bases. The CDR3 contains 13 residues. The CDR3 coding sequence is TGTGCCAGCAGCTTTAGAGGGGGCGCTGGCTACACCTTC. Protein: CASSFRGGAGYTF.

The chain uses TRBV2 and TRBJ2-2; D is perhaps TRBD1 (5 bases). Between the trimmed V and J ends, which lost 4 bases and 0 bases, there was a span of 9 bases. The CDR3 has 15 amino acids. Germline V gene sequence: CDR1 SNHLY, CDR2 FYNNEI. The CDR3 loop reads CASSVQGTNTGELFF. CDR3 in DNA: TGTGCCAGCAGTGTCCAGGGTACGAACACCGGGGAGCTGTTTTTT.

The genes are TRBV3-1 (or the pseudogene TRBV3-2) and TRBJ1-2; D unresolved. The CDR3 contains 15 residues. Trimming pared 4 bases from V and 4 bases from J, leaving 16 bases between. CDR1 LGHDT and CDR2 YNNKEL come from the germline V gene (reference sequence). The DNA for the CDR3 is TGTGCCAGCAGCCCTACAATGAGGGTAGGCTATGGCTACACCTTC. Protein: CASSPTMRVGYGYTF.

The V and J genes are TRBV5-1 and TRBJ1-5; D is ambiguous. This CDR3 has 15 residues. Trimming cost V 0 bases and J 3 bases, with 10 bases left between them. CDR1 is SGHRS, CDR2 YFSETQ, per germline. The CDR3 loop is CASSLESGLNQPQHF. DNA of the CDR3: TGCGCCAGCAGCTTGGAATCAGGCCTCAATCAGCCCCAGCATTTT. Based on the CDR3 plus reference TRBV5-1 and TRBJ1-5, the full variable domain is KAGVTQTPRYLIKTRGQQVTLSCSPISGHRSVSWYQQTPGQGLQFLFEYFSETQRNKGNFPGRFSGRQFSNSRSEMNVSTLELGDSALYLCASSLESGLNQPQHFGDGTRLSIL.

The J gene is TRBJ1-2, the V gene TRBV11-3; D perhaps matches TRBD1 (6 bases). Trimming shortened V by 5 bases and J by 5 bases, and 18 bases separated the two germline ends. The CDR3 sequence is 15 residues long. Germline CDR1 is SGHNT and CDR2 is YENEEA. This CDR3 reads CASSATDSAPYGYTF. The DNA for the CDR3 is TGTGCCAGCAGCGCTACGGACAGCGCTCCTTATGGCTACACCTTC.

This chain joins TRBV6-1 and TRBJ2-7; TRBD1 matches 7 bases. Germline V gene lookup returns CDR1 MNHNS and CDR2 SASEGT. This CDR3 has 16 amino acids. The ends lost 2 bases at V and 3 bases at J; junction bases unmatched: 10. CDR3 amino acids: CASSEWFQGDDYEQYF. As DNA, the CDR3 is TGTGCCAGCAGTGAATGGTTCCAGGGGGATGACTACGAGCAGTACTTC.

This chain links TRBV9 with TRBJ1-1; no clear D gene. The CDR3 runs to 14 residues. Germline assignment: CDR1 SGDLS and CDR2 YYNGEE. The ends were cut back, 4 bases at V and 0 bases at J, with 10 bases in the middle. The CDR3 DNA follows: TGTGCCAGCAGCCGCGCCTCGATGAACACTGAAGCTTTCTTT. It codes for CASSRASMNTEAFF.

This sequence joins TRBV5-1 and TRBJ1-4; 12 nucleotides agree with TRBD1. The CDR3 is 18 residues long. V dropped 4 bases and J dropped 3; count of bases not matched to a gene: 10. Germline V CDR1 and CDR2: SGHRS, YFSETQ. CDR3 region: CASSAGTGGLGANEKLFF. CDR3 nucleotide sequence: TGCGCCAGCAGCGCCGGGACAGGGGGCTTAGGGGCTAATGAAAAACTGTTTTTT.

V gene TRBV27 combines with J gene TRBJ2-1; D may be TRBD1 (5 bases). V gave up 1 base and J gave up 6 bases, with 16 bases separating them. Germline V lookup: CDR1 MNHEY, CDR2 SMNVEV (reference sequence). The CDR3 sequence is 16 residues long. CDR3 in amino acids: CASSLYRTPSPNEQFF. The CDR3 DNA sequence: TGTGCCAGCAGTTTATATAGGACACCGTCCCCCAATGAGCAGTTCTTC.

This clone was seen once. The chain carries TRBV5-1 and TRBJ2-3; 8 positions agree with TRBD2. The junction had 6 bases not matched to a gene; V was cut back by 4 bases and J by 5 bases. Germline V CDR1 and CDR2: SGHRS, YFSETQ. The CDR3 is made up of 14 amino acids. For the CDR3, the DNA is TGCGCCAGCAGCCCGGGAGGGTTTGTAGATACGCAGTATTTT. Its protein is CASSPGGFVDTQYF.

This clone came up a few times. V usage is TRBV7-2 and J usage is TRBJ2-7; D remains ambiguous. V lost 5 bases and J 0 bases, leaving 11 bases between the germline ends. Germline V lookup: CDR1 SGHTA, CDR2 FQGNSA. The CDR3 contains 14 residues. The CDR3 protein is CASSPFGSSYEQYF. CDR3 coding DNA: TGTGCCAGCAGCCCCTTCGGGTCCTCCTACGAGCAGTACTTC. Based on the CDR3 plus reference TRBV7-2 and TRBJ2-7, the full variable domain is GAGVSQSPSNKVTEKGKDVELRCDPISGHTALYWYRQSLGQGLEFLIYFQGNSAPDKSGLPSDRFSAERTGGSVSTLTIQRTQQEDSAVYLCASSPFGSSYEQYFGPGTRLTVT.

This clone came up many times. Additional DNA sequences in this sample encode the identical CDR3. The chain uses TRBV7-2 and TRBJ2-1; 7 bases line up with TRBD1. The ends lost 3 bases at V and 5 bases at J; junction bases unmatched: 4. The CDR3 loop spans 14 amino acids. The germline gives CDR1 SGHTA, CDR2 FQGNSA. The CDR3 spells CASSLRQGNNEQFF. The CDR3 nucleotides read TGTGCCAGCAGCTTGAGACAGGGCAACAATGAGCAGTTCTTC. The variable domain in full, with the rest retrieved from reference TRBV7-2 and TRBJ2-1, is GAGVSQSPSNKVTEKGKDVELRCDPISGHTALYWYRQSLGQGLEFLIYFQGNSAPDKSGLPSDRFSAERTGGSVSTLTIQRTQQEDSAVYLCASSLRQGNNEQFFGPGTRLTVL.

The CDR3 protein is CASSVSDYGYTF. CDR3 DNA sequence: TGTGCCAGCAGCGTATCGGACTATGGCTACACCTTC. The chain joins TRBV9 to TRBJ1-2; D remains unclear. CDR1 is SGDLS, CDR2 YYNGEE, per germline. The V gene lost 1 base and the J gene lost 3 bases, with 4 bases spanning the gap. The CDR3 covers 12 residues.